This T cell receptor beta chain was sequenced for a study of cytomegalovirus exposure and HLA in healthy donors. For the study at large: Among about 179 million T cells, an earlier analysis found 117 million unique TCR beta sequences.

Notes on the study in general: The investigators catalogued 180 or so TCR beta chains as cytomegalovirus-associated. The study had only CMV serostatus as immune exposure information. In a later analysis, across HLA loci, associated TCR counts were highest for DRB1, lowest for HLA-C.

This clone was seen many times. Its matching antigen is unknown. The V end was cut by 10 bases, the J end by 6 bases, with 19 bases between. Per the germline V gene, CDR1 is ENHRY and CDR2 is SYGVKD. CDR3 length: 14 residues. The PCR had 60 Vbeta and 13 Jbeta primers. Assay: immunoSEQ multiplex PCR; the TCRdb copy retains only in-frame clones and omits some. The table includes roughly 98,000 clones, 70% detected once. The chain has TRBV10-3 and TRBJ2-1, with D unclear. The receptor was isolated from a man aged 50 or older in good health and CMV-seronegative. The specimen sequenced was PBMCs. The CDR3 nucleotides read TGTGCCACCTCGTCAACAGAGAGAATCAATGAGCAGTTCTTC. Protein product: CATSSTERINEQFF.